The 32 T cell receptor beta chains reported below all come from one sample, sequenced in a study of blood T cell repertoires in COVID-19. This table comes from immunoSEQ multiplex PCR, and its TCRdb copy is limited to in-frame clones, with some not included. The sample shows about 160,000 clones, about 93% of them seen only once. Sequenced material: peripheral blood. The receptors shown here come from a woman in her forties or fifties with acute or convalescent COVID-19.

The DNA of the CDR3 is TGTGCCAGCAGTTACTCGACTTTTGAAGCTTTCTTT. Protein: CASSYSTFEAFF. The chain uses TRBV6-2 or TRBV6-3 and TRBJ1-1; D is undetermined. Trimming took off 0 bases at V and 7 bases at J, with 6 bases between the two ends. This CDR3 is 12 amino acids long. Germline loops: CDR1 MNHEY, CDR2 SVGEGT.

The chain carries TRBV5-1 and TRBJ2-5, with D maybe TRBD1 (8 bases). This CDR3 region has 14 residues. Trimming removed 6 bases from V and 5 bases from J, with 17 bases in between. The germline CDR1 and CDR2 sequences are SGHRS and YFSETQ. The CDR3 DNA reads as TGCGCCAGCAACCTAGGACAGGGAGGGGAGACCCAGTACTTC. It codes for CASNLGQGGETQYF.

With regard to this clone: Additional DNA sequences in this sample encode the identical CDR3. The rearrangement joins TRBV18 to TRBJ1-1; possibly TRBD1 for D (5 bases). Germline V gene sequence: CDR1 KGHSH, CDR2 LQKENI. The V and J ends lost 3 bases and 1 base respectively, with 6 bases between them. This CDR3 contains 13 residues. The CDR3 spells CASSPGANTEAFF. CDR3 in DNA: TGTGCCAGCTCACCTGGGGCGAACACTGAAGCTTTCTTT.

This clone was detected once. The rearrangement joins TRBV2 to TRBJ1-3, with a tentative D call TRBD1 (6 bases). Trimming removed 4 bases at V and 0 bases at J, with 10 bases between. Germline V gene data show CDR1 as SNHLY and CDR2 as FYNNEI. The CDR3 has 15 amino acids. The CDR3 reads CASSVQGSSGNTIYF. The CDR3, as DNA: TGTGCCAGCAGTGTCCAGGGGTCCTCTGGAAACACCATATATTTT.

This sequence joins TRBV11-2 and TRBJ1-3; 9 bases agree with TRBD1. The CDR3 contains 15 residues. Unmatched junction bases numbered 5, after V lost 5 bases and J lost 3 bases. Germline CDR1 is SGHAT and CDR2 is FQNNGV. The CDR3 sequence is CASSVQGASGNTIYF. The CDR3 bases are TGTGCCAGCAGCGTACAGGGGGCAAGTGGAAACACCATATATTTT.

The CDR3 here is CASSLVRGANYGYTF. The CDR3 DNA reads TGTGCCAGCAGCTTAGTCCGTGGGGCCAACTATGGCTACACCTTC. The V gene is TRBV7-9, the J gene TRBJ1-2, with D perhaps TRBD1 (5 bases). There are 15 residues in the CDR3. V lost 1 base to trimming and J lost 2 bases, with 11 bases between them. Germline lookup yields CDR1 SEHNR and CDR2 FQNEAQ (reference sequence).

J is TRBJ1-5 and V is TRBV28; tentatively, D is TRBD1 (6 bases). This CDR3 is 14 amino acids long. V was clipped by 5 bases and J by 4 bases, with 12 bases between them. CDR1 is MDHEN, CDR2 SYDVKM, per germline. CDR3 amino acids: CASSPGTGNQPQHF. The CDR3, as DNA: TGTGCCAGCAGTCCTGGTACAGGGAATCAGCCCCAGCATTTT.

The chain couples TRBV19 to TRBJ1-1; D is unresolved. Germline CDR1 and CDR2: LNHDA and SQIVND (reference sequence). The CDR3 is 14 amino acids. Trimming left V 1 base short and J 5 bases short, with 11 bases between. In DNA, the CDR3 is TGTGCCAGTAGTATAGGCGAGGGATGGACTGAAGCTTTCTTT. Protein product: CASSIGEGWTEAFF.

The CDR3 reads CASTPGVGNSPLHF. The CDR3 bases are TGTGCCAGCACCCCGGGAGTCGGTAATTCACCCCTCCACTTT. The V gene is TRBV6-6, the J gene TRBJ1-6; the D is unclear. This CDR3 comprises 14 residues. The germline CDR1 and CDR2 sequences are MNHNY and SVGAGI (reference sequence). Trimming took off 7 bases at V and 6 bases at J, with 13 bases between the two ends.

The chain is built from TRBV19 and TRBJ1-5; D unresolved. Per the germline V gene, CDR1 is LNHDA and CDR2 is SQIVND (reference sequence). Trimming left V 1 base short and J 1 base short, with 8 bases between. The CDR3 loop spans 15 amino acids. CDR3 coding DNA: TGTGCCAGTAGTATAGCGGAGGCCAGCAATCAGCCCCAGCATTTT. It translates to CASSIAEASNQPQHF. Drawing the rest from reference TRBV19 and TRBJ1-5, the complete variable domain is DGGITQSPKYLFRKEGQNVTLSCEQNLNHDAMYWYRQDPGQGLRLIYYSQIVNDFQKGDIAEGYSVSREKKESFPLTVTSAQKNPTAFYLCASSIAEASNQPQHFGDGTRLSIL.

The V gene is TRBV18, the J gene TRBJ1-2; 10 bases agree with TRBD1. The length of the CDR3 is 14 residues. The germline V gene encodes CDR1 KGHSH and CDR2 LQKENI. After removal of 6 bases from V and 6 bases from J, the junction contained 7 bases not matched to a gene. The CDR3 protein is CASSPDRGRDGYTF. The CDR3 DNA reads as TGTGCCAGCTCCCCTGACAGGGGGCGGGATGGCTACACCTTC.

A word on this clone: Other DNA sequences in this specimen translate into the identical CDR3. The chain joins TRBV12-3 or TRBV12-4 to TRBJ1-5; no definite D call. CDR3 length equals 12 residues. V lost 4 bases and J 2 bases, leaving 3 bases between the germline ends. CDR3 in DNA: TGTGCCAGCAGTTCCGGCAATCAGCCCCAGCATTTT. The encoded protein is CASSSGNQPQHF.

Comments on this clone: Other nucleotide sequences in the sample specify the same CDR3. The V and J genes are TRBV9 and TRBJ1-1; no firm D call. This CDR3 region has 13 residues. The ends were cut back, 0 bases at V and 0 bases at J, with 3 bases in the middle. Germline CDR1 is SGDLS and CDR2 is YYNGEE. CDR3: CASSVAVNTEAFF. Written as DNA, the CDR3 is TGTGCCAGCAGCGTAGCTGTGAACACTGAAGCTTTCTTT.

V is TRBV12-3 or TRBV12-4 and J is TRBJ1-1; D is possibly TRBD1 (6 bases). CDR3 length: 13 amino acids. V was pared by 2 bases and J by 4 bases, with 8 bases between. For the CDR3, the DNA is TGTGCCAGCAGTTTAAGGGGGGGCACTGAAGCTTTCTTT. Translated: CASSLRGGTEAFF.

The chain has TRBV11-2 and TRBJ2-7; D is possibly TRBD2 (6 bases). Germline lookup yields CDR1 SGHAT and CDR2 FQNNGV. This CDR3 spans 15 amino acids. V gave up 7 bases and J gave up 0 bases, with 16 bases separating them. Here the CDR3 reads CASTRERGTSYEQYF. The CDR3 bases are TGTGCCAGCACCCGTGAACGGGGGACCTCCTACGAGCAGTACTTC.

The chain joins TRBV13 to TRBJ2-7; no definite D call. V lost 7 bases, J lost 3 bases, and 13 bases lay in between. Germline V gene lookup returns CDR1 PRHDT and CDR2 FYEKMQ (reference sequence). The CDR3 totals 13 residues. CDR3 in amino acids: CASKRLLNYEQYF. CDR3 in DNA: TGTGCCAGCAAGAGACTGCTTAACTACGAGCAGTACTTC.

In its sample, this clone was seen once. The chain carries TRBV2 and TRBJ1-1, with unresolved D. Per the germline V gene, CDR1 is SNHLY and CDR2 is FYNNEI. The CDR3 runs 12 residues. V was trimmed by 5 bases and J by 4 bases, leaving 8 bases between them. The CDR3 coding sequence is TGTGCCAGCAGTAGACGGAGCACTGAAGCTTTCTTT. Residues: CASSRRSTEAFF.

This CDR3 reads CASSQGPTYSYNEQFF. Here the CDR3 DNA reads TGCGCCAGCAGCCAGGGGCCAACCTACTCCTACAATGAGCAGTTCTTC. The chain has TRBV4-1 and TRBJ2-1, with D possibly matching TRBD1 (5 bases). V was pared by 3 bases and J by 0 bases, with 12 bases between. The CDR3 runs to 16 residues. Germline V gene lookup returns CDR1 MGHRA and CDR2 YSYEKL.

The rearrangement uses TRBV27 and TRBJ2-5, with TRBD2 identical over 12 bases. Germline trimming cut 5 bases from V and 1 base from J; bases unmatched to any gene: 2. The CDR3 runs 15 residues. CDR1 MNHEY and CDR2 SMNVEV come from the germline V gene (reference sequence). CDR3 residues: CASSLAGGFQETQYF. The CDR3 region has the DNA TGTGCCAGCAGTCTAGCGGGAGGGTTCCAAGAGACCCAGTACTTC.

The chain is built from TRBV6-2 or TRBV6-3 and TRBJ2-7; D gene unclear. V lost 0 bases, J lost 6 bases, and 18 bases lay in between. In germline, CDR1 is MNHEY, CDR2 SVGEGT. There are 16 residues in the CDR3. The chain's CDR3 is CASSYSKKAQSAEQYF. The CDR3 DNA reads TGTGCCAGCAGTTACTCGAAAAAGGCACAGAGTGCCGAGCAGTACTTC.

J is TRBJ2-5 and V is TRBV5-4; 7 nucleotides match TRBD2. The germline CDR1 and CDR2 sequences are SGHNT and YYREEE (reference sequence). The CDR3 spans 15 residues. Unmatched junction bases numbered 15, after V lost 6 bases and J lost 7 bases. The CDR3 nucleotides read TGTGCCAGCAAACCACGGGGGGACCGGGTGGGGACCCAGTACTTC. Translated, it gives CASKPRGDRVGTQYF.

The chain is built from TRBV4-3 and TRBJ2-1, with 8 bases aligning to TRBD2. CDR3 length: 14 amino acids. Trimming at V came to 3 bases and at J to 7 bases, leaving 5 bases not matched to a gene. The germline gives CDR1 LGHNA, CDR2 YSLEER. The CDR3 coding sequence is TGCGCCAGCAGCCACCCCGGGACTAGTAATGAGCAGTTCTTC. Protein: CASSHPGTSNEQFF.

The CDR3 loop reads CASSLGGSRNEQFF. Written as DNA, the CDR3 is TGTGCCAGCAGCTTGGGGGGTTCACGGAATGAGCAGTTCTTC. The chain uses TRBV7-3 and TRBJ2-1, with D tentatively TRBD2 (6 bases). Between the trimmed V and J ends, which lost 3 bases and 7 bases, there was a span of 13 bases. CDR1 is SGHTA, CDR2 FQGTGA, per germline. The CDR3 contains 14 residues.

The chain links TRBV7-8 to TRBJ1-6; the match to TRBD1 covers 8 bases. The CDR3 totals 18 residues. V lost 5 bases to trimming and J lost 9 bases; unmatched junction nucleotides: 18. Germline CDR1 and CDR2: SGHVS and FQNEAQ. CDR3 nucleotide sequence: TGTGCCAGCAGCACCTGGCCAGCAACGGACAGGGCTCGTTCACCCCTCCACTTT. Its protein is CASSTWPATDRARSPLHF.

The V and J genes are TRBV2 and TRBJ1-5, with 11 positions matching TRBD1. This CDR3 contains 15 residues. With V trimmed by 6 bases and J by 7 bases, 8 bases remained unmatched. Germline lookup yields CDR1 SNHLY and CDR2 FYNNEI. The CDR3 DNA is TGTGCCAGCAGGACCGGGACAGGGGGTGGACAGCCCCAGCATTTT. Translated, it gives CASRTGTGGGQPQHF.

V and J are TRBV5-4 and TRBJ1-1, with D hard to call. From germline, CDR1 is SGHNT and CDR2 YYREEE (reference sequence). The ends were cut back, 0 bases at V and 0 bases at J, with 6 bases in the middle. The CDR3 has 14 amino acids. CDR3 sequence: CASSLDLLNTEAFF. In DNA form, the CDR3 reads TGTGCCAGCAGCTTGGACTTGTTGAACACTGAAGCTTTCTTT.

The rearrangement links TRBV30 to TRBJ1-2; 8 bases match TRBD1. From germline, CDR1 is GTSNPN and CDR2 SVGIG (reference sequence). The CDR3 has 13 residues. CDR3 sequence: CAIQGEHDYGYTF. The CDR3 DNA reads TGTGCAATACAGGGGGAACATGACTATGGCTACACCTTC.

The J gene is TRBJ1-1, the V gene TRBV4-1; D remains unclear. V was cut by 1 base and J by 3 bases, with 15 bases left in between. Germline lookup yields CDR1 MGHRA and CDR2 YSYEKL. CDR3 size: 16 residues. In DNA form, the CDR3 reads TGCGCCAGCAGCCAAGGCTTCCTGGGGAGTCACACTGAAGCTTTCTTT. It codes for CASSQGFLGSHTEAFF.

This chain's CDR3 is CASSFDSHAYYNEQFF. The CDR3 DNA reads TGTGCCAGCAGTTTCGACTCACATGCGTATTACAATGAGCAGTTCTTC. V and J are TRBV28 and TRBJ2-1; D is ambiguous. The V end lost 3 bases, the J end lost 4 bases, and 16 bases lay between the germline ends. Germline CDR1 and CDR2: MDHEN and SYDVKM. The CDR3 loop spans 16 amino acids.

This clone was seen only once. This chain uses TRBV28 with TRBJ1-1, with D unclear. Between the trimmed V and J ends, which lost 8 bases and 0 bases, there was a span of 25 bases. Germline V gene data show CDR1 as MDHEN and CDR2 as SYDVKM. This CDR3 is 18 amino acids long. DNA for the CDR3: TGTGCCAGCTCACTTGGAGGCAGCTCTGAGAATTTGAACACTGAAGCTTTCTTT. It translates to CASSLGGSSENLNTEAFF.

This clone was seen once. The V and J genes are TRBV5-1 and TRBJ2-1; 8 bases agree with TRBD2. CDR3 length equals 15 residues. The germline gives CDR1 SGHRS, CDR2 YFSETQ. V shed 1 base and J 4 bases; nucleotides not matched to a gene: 4. CDR3 nucleotide sequence: TGCGCCAGCAGCTTGAACGGGGGGGCTTACAATGAGCAGTTCTTC. Translated, it gives CASSLNGGAYNEQFF.

The V call is TRBV7-3, the J call TRBJ2-1, with 9 positions matching TRBD2. The germline CDR1 and CDR2 sequences are SGHTA and FQGTGA. V shed 5 bases and J 10 bases; nucleotides not matched to a gene: 9. The CDR3 sequence is 14 residues long. CDR3 sequence: CASSLGLATHEQFF. CDR3 sequence (DNA): TGTGCCAGCAGCCTTGGACTAGCGACTCACGAGCAGTTCTTC.